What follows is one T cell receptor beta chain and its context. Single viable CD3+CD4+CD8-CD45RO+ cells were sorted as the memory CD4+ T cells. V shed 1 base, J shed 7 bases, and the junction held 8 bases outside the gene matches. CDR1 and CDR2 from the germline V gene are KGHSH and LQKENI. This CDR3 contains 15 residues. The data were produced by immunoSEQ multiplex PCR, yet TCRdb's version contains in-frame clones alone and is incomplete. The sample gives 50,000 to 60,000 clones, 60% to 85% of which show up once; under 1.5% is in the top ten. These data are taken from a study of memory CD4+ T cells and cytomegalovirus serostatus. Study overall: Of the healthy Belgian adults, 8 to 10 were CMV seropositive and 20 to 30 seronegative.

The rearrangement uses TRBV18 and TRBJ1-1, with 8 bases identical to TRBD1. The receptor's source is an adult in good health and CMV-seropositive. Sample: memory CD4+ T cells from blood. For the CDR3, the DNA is TGTGCCAGCTCACCACTATTCAGGGGGCAGAGTGAAGCTTTCTTT. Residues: CASSPLFRGQSEAFF.